The 3 T cell receptor beta chains listed next were all sequenced from one sample in a study of blood T cell repertoires in COVID-19. The table came from immunoSEQ multiplex PCR; TCRdb's copy has only in-frame clones and leaves some out. Of about 90,000 clones listed, around four fifths are singletons. The sequenced material came from peripheral blood. Receptor source: a human donor in a cohort sampled during active COVID-19.

This CDR3 is CASSYGQSNSPLHF. The CDR3 nucleotides are TGTGCCAGCAGTTACGGCCAGTCCAATTCACCCCTCCACTTT. The chain has TRBV6-5 and TRBJ1-6; no firm D call. V shed 2 bases and J shed 7 bases, with 9 bases lying between them. This CDR3 comprises 14 residues. Per the germline V gene, CDR1 is MNHEY and CDR2 is SVGAGI.

The chain employs TRBV21-1 and TRBJ2-4; no DNA check was done on the table's D call, TRBD2. TRBV21-1 is described as a pseudogene. The CDR3 is 17 amino acids. Here the CDR3 reads CASNLHSLDRGLNIQYF. The CDR3 bases are TGTGCCAGCAACCTCCATTCCCTGGACCGGGGGTTAAACATTCAGTACTTC.

The chain uses TRBV24-1 and TRBJ2-1; 9 nucleotides agree with TRBD1. CDR3 length equals 16 residues. The germline V gene encodes CDR1 KGHDR and CDR2 SFDVKD. V was pared by 5 bases and J by 5 bases, with 9 bases of the junction left unmatched. CDR3 sequence reads: CATSATGTGRNNEQFF. The CDR3 DNA reads as TGTGCCACCAGTGCCACCGGGACAGGGAGAAACAATGAGCAGTTCTTC.